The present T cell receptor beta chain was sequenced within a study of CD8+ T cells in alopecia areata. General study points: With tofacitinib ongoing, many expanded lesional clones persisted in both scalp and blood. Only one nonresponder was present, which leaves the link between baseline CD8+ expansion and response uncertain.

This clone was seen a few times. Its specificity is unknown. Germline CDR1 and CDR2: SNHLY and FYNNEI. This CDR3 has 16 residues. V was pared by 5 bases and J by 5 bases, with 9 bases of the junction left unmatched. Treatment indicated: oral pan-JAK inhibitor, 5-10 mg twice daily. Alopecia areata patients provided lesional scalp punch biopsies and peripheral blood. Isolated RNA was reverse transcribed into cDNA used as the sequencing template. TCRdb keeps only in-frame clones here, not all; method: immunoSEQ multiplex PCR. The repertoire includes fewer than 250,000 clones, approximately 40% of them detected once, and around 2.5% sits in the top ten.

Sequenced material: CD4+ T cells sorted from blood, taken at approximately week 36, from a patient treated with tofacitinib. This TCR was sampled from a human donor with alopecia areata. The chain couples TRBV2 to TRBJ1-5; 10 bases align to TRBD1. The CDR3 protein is CASSTDRDRGDQPQHF. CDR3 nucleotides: TGTGCCAGCAGTACCGACCGGGACAGGGGTGATCAGCCCCAGCATTTT.